This TCR beta chain was sequenced in a study of beta chain features in type 1 diabetes. One heparinised blood draw averaging approximately 120 mL was given by each donor. Since all of the isolated RNA was reverse transcribed, expressed TCRB transcripts were what got sequenced. Sequencing used immunoSEQ multiplex PCR; TCRdb keeps in-frame clones, though not all of them. The sample lists around 160,000 clones; 40% to 60% were seen once. Material for sequencing was Tregs from blood. This sequence was found in a man younger than 35 in good health.

CDR3 bases: TGCGCCAGCAGCTTTATTTCGGGGGAAGCTTTCTTT. It codes for CASSFISGEAFF. The chain links TRBV5-1 to TRBJ1-1; unclear D gene. This CDR3 comprises 12 residues. CDR1 and CDR2 from the germline V gene are SGHRS and YFSETQ. Trimming took off 2 bases at V and 8 bases at J, with 10 bases between the two ends.